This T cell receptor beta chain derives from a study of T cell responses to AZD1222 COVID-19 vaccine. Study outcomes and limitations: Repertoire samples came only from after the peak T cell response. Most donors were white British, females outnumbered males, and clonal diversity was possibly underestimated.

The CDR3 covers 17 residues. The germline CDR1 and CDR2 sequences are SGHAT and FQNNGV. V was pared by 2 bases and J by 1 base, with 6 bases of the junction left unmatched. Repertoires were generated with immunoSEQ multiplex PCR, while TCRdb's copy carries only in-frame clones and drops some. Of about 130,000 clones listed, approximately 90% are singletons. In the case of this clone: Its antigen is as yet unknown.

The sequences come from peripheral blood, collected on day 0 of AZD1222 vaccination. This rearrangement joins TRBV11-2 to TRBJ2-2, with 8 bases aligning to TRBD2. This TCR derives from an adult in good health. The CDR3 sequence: CASSLFPSGGNTGELFF. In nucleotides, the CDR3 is TGTGCCAGCAGCTTATTTCCCAGCGGGGGGAACACCGGGGAGCTGTTTTTT.